These 13 T cell receptor beta chains were all obtained from the same sample, sequenced in a study of T cell repertoires in cytomegalovirus infection. In TCRdb, the reads were re-called with MiXCR into one record per CDR3 protein. The table includes tens of thousands of distinct CDR3 sequences, 4% detected once. The sequencing input was PBMCs. The receptor set was obtained from a human donor in good health (CMV status not recorded). Some clones in this sample may be carry-over from other donors' samples.

With respect to this clonotype: A much more abundant neighbour one base away suggests this may be a read error. The conserved final phenylalanine or tryptophan is absent from the CDR3, which likely points to a read error. J is TRBJ1-1 and V is TRBV7-2; no reliable D call. Trimming removed 3 bases at V and 6 bases at J, with 5 bases between. The CDR3 length is 11 residues. Germline V CDR1 and CDR2: SGHTA, FQGNSA. The CDR3 DNA is TGTGCCAGCAGCTTCATGTCTGAAGCTTTCCTT. This gives the protein CASSFMSEAFL.

In its sample, this clonotype was seen many times. The chain links TRBV7-2 to TRBJ2-5; 12 bases are shared with TRBD2. The CDR3 is made up of 15 amino acids. The V and J ends lost 5 bases and 7 bases, in that order; junction bases with no gene match: 8. Germline V CDR1 and CDR2: SGHTA, FQGNSA. The CDR3 protein is CASSETSGRFGTQYF. The CDR3 DNA sequence: TGTGCCAGCAGCGAAACTAGCGGGAGGTTTGGGACCCAGTACTTC.

This clonotype has a count of ten or more. The chain joins TRBV7-2 to TRBJ1-2; D might be TRBD1 (6 bases). V lost 0 bases and J lost 3, with 8 bases in between. Germline V gives CDR1 SGHTA, CDR2 FQGNSA. CDR3 size: 14 residues. CDR3 bases: TGTGCCAGCAGCTTAGCGCCAGGGGACTATGGCTACACCTTC. This translates into CASSLAPGDYGYTF.

This clonotype was detected many times. This sequence joins TRBV7-3 and TRBJ2-1; D is possibly TRBD2 (5 bases). The CDR3 is 15 amino acids. Per the germline V gene, CDR1 is SGHTA and CDR2 is FQGTGA. Trimming took off 4 bases at V and 0 bases at J, with 10 bases between the two ends. The CDR3 DNA follows: TGTGCCAGCAGCTCCGGGGAGAGCTCCTACAATGAGCAGTTCTTC. This translates into CASSSGESSYNEQFF.

There are many counts of this clonotype. The chain couples TRBV7-2 to TRBJ2-7, with a weak D call TRBD1 (5 bases). The CDR3 consists of 14 residues. Per the germline V gene, CDR1 is SGHTA and CDR2 is FQGNSA. The V end lost 4 bases, the J end lost 6 bases, and 16 bases lay between the germline ends. The CDR3 nucleotides read TGTGCCAGCAGCTCCCGGACAACTCTGGGCGAGCAGTACTTC. It specifies CASSSRTTLGEQYF.

This clonotype was recorded at least ten times. This chain joins TRBV7-6 and TRBJ1-1; 7 bases map to TRBD1. V lost 4 bases to trimming and J lost 3 bases; unmatched junction nucleotides: 17. The germline V gene has CDR1 SGHVS and CDR2 FNYEAQ. There are 18 residues in the CDR3. The CDR3 region has the DNA TGTGCCAGCAGCTCGTTCCGGGGGACAGTTTCAGGGGACACTGAAGCTTTCTTT. Its protein product is CASSSFRGTVSGDTEAFF.

This clonotype was seen repeatedly, ten times or more. The chain links TRBV7-8 to TRBJ2-1; 10 bases are a match to TRBD1. Germline CDR1 reads SGHVS; CDR2 reads FQNEAQ. The CDR3 runs to 16 residues. Germline trimming cut 8 bases from V and 10 bases from J; bases unmatched to any gene: 17. CDR3 protein: CASATNLPGQGKEQFF. CDR3 sequence (DNA): TGTGCCAGCGCCACGAATCTACCGGGACAGGGGAAAGAGCAGTTCTTC.

The V gene is TRBV7-8, the J gene TRBJ2-6, with D uncertain. V lost 1 base to trimming and J lost 0 bases, with 16 bases between them. Germline V gives CDR1 SGHVS, CDR2 FQNEAQ. The CDR3 has 19 amino acids. Written as DNA, the CDR3 is TGTGCCAGCAGCTTAGAAGTTTGGGGTCTAGTCTCTGGGGCCAACGTCCTGACTTTC. The encoded protein is CASSLEVWGLVSGANVLTF.

This clonotype was counted ten times or more. J is TRBJ2-3 and V is TRBV20-1, with D unresolved. CDR1 is DFQATT, CDR2 SNEGSKA, per germline (reference sequence). This CDR3 contains 15 residues. With 1 base removed from V and 0 bases from J, the gap between germline ends came to 11 bases. The CDR3 loop is CSARGASGSTDTQYF. Here the CDR3 DNA reads TGCAGTGCTAGAGGAGCGAGTGGGAGCACAGATACGCAGTATTTT.

The chain carries TRBV10-3 and TRBJ2-1; 11 bases align to TRBD2. J lost 3 bases, V lost 8 bases, and 6 bases had no gene match. This CDR3 has 15 amino acids. The germline CDR1 and CDR2 sequences are ENHRY and SYGVKD. The CDR3 coding sequence is TGTGCCATCGGTTTCCTAGCGGGGGGCTACAATGAGCAGTTCTTC. It codes for CAIGFLAGGYNEQFF.

This clonotype has ten or more counts. This sequence joins TRBV7-8 and TRBJ2-1, with no clear D. Trimming took 0 bases from V and 6 from J, leaving 3 bases between them. This CDR3 spans 12 amino acids. In germline, CDR1 is SGHVS, CDR2 FQNEAQ. The CDR3 sequence: CASSLASNEQFF. CDR3 nucleotides: TGTGCCAGCAGCTTAGCGTCCAATGAGCAGTTCTTC.

This clonotype was seen repeatedly, ten times or more. J is TRBJ2-5 and V is TRBV11-2, with D perhaps given as TRBD1 or TRBD2 (7 bases each). CDR3 length: 19 amino acids. V lost 1 base and J 6 bases, leaving 27 bases between the germline ends. Per the germline V gene, CDR1 is SGHAT and CDR2 is FQNNGV. In DNA, the CDR3 is TGTGCCAGCAGCTTAGCAGCCGGGGGGACCCGACAGGGCCGTCAGACCCAGTACTTC. Its translation: CASSLAAGGTRQGRQTQYF.

The chain is built from TRBV7-2 and TRBJ2-7; 10 bases are shared with TRBD2. V was clipped by 5 bases and J by 1 base; unmatched bases: 8. The CDR3 runs to 16 residues. Germline V lookup: CDR1 SGHTA, CDR2 FQGNSA. The CDR3 spells CASSSLAGVMSYEQYF. The DNA of the CDR3 is TGTGCCAGCAGCAGCCTAGCGGGAGTCATGTCCTACGAGCAGTACTTC.